Here is one T cell receptor (beta chain) with its context. The antigen remains undetermined. V lost 4 bases, J lost 1 base, and 12 bases lay in between. This CDR3 has 15 amino acids. Germline V lookup: CDR1 LNHDA, CDR2 SQIVND (reference sequence). The data originate from a study of OX40 agonist ivuxolimab in advanced cancers. Background on the study: Participants could have had prior anti-PD-1, anti-PD-L1 or anti-CTLA-4 therapy, and about 37% had some.

The protocol was immunoSEQ multiplex PCR, while the TCRdb copy is restricted to in-frame clones and leaves out a portion. The sample yields about 47,000 clones, 75% to 90% seen once. Autoimmune disease history or systemic immunosuppression barred patients. Study-level points and caveats: Expanded clones were, on average, more numerous in CD8+ T cells than in CD4+. Low normalized T-cell clonal expansion also characterized some of the nonresponders.

Here the sequenced sample was CD4+ or CD8+ T cells sorted from blood, taken in a trial of the OX40 agonist ivuxolimab. The chain recombines TRBV19 with TRBJ2-3; D not certain. The origin of this receptor is an adult with an advanced solid tumor such as melanoma, head and neck, liver or kidney cancer. CDR3 bases: TGTGCCAGTAGTACCTCTAGAGCTGGCACAGATACGCAGTATTTT. It is translated as CASSTSRAGTDTQYF. Full variable domain (rest looked up from reference TRBV19 and TRBJ2-3): DGGITQSPKYLFRKEGQNVTLSCEQNLNHDAMYWYRQDPGQGLRLIYYSQIVNDFQKGDIAEGYSVSREKKESFPLTVTSAQKNPTAFYLCASSTSRAGTDTQYFGPGTRLTVL.